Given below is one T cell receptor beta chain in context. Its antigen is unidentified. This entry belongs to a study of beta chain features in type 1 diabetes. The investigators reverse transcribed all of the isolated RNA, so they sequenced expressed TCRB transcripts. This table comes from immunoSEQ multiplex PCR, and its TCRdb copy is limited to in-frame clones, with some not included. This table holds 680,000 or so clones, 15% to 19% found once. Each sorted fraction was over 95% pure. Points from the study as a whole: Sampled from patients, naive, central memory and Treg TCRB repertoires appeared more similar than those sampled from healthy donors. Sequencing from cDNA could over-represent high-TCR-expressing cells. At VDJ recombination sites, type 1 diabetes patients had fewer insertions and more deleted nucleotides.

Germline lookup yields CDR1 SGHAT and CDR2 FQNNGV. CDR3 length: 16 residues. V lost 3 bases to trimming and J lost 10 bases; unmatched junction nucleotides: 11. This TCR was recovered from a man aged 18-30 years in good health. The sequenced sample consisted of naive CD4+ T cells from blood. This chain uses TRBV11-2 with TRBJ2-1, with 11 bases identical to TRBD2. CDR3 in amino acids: CASSLSSGGAQREQFF. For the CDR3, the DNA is TGTGCCAGCAGCTTGAGTAGCGGGGGGGCACAACGGGAGCAGTTCTTC. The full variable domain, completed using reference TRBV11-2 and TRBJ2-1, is EAGVAQSPRYKIIEKRQSVAFWCNPISGHATLYWYQQILGQGPKLLIQFQNNGVVDDSQLPKDRFSAERLKGVDSTLKIQPAKLEDSAVYLCASSLSSGGAQREQFFGPGTRLTVL.